In this sample, the clone carrying this T cell receptor beta chain turned up many times. Losses at the gene ends were 3 bases for V and 3 bases for J; bases not matched to a gene: 2. Germline V gene data show CDR1 as LNHDA and CDR2 as SQIVND (reference sequence). The CDR3 loop spans 15 amino acids. The data originate from a study of metastatic and nonmetastatic thyroid tumors. TCRdb re-called the PCR reads via MiXCR. The table includes about 39,000 clones, approximately 19% detected once. Each patient came to thyroid surgery without any prior treatment (of any kind). The chain combines TRBV19 with TRBJ1-5, with 10 nucleotides matching TRBD1. The sequence derives from a female donor with papillary thyroid cancer or a benign thyroid nodule (not recorded which). Some clones in this sample may be carry-over from other donors' samples. The sequencing sample was made of blood. CDR3 sequence: CASSMGQGTNQPQHF. CDR3 sequence (DNA): TGTGCCAGTAGTATGGGACAGGGGACCAATCAGCCCCAGCATTTT.